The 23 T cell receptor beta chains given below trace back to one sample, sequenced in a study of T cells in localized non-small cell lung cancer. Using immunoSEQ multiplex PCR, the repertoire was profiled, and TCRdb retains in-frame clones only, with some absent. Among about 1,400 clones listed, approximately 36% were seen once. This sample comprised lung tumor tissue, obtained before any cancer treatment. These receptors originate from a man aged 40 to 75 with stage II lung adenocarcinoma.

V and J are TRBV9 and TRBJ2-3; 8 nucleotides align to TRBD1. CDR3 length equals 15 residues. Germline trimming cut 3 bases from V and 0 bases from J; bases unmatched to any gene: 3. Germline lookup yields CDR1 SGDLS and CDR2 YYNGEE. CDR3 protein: CASSARQGSTDTQYF. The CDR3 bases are TGTGCCAGCAGCGCAAGACAGGGGAGCACAGATACGCAGTATTTT.

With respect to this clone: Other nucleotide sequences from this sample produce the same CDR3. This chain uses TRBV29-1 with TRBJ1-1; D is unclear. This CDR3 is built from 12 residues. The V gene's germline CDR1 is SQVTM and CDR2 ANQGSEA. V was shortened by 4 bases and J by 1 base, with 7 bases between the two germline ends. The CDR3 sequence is CSVVAGNTEAFF. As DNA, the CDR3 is TGCAGCGTTGTGGCGGGGAACACTGAAGCTTTCTTT.

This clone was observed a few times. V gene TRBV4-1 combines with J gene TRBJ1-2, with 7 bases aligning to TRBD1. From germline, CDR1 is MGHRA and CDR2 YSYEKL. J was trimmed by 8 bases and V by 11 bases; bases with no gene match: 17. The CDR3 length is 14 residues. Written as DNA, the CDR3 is TGCGCCTCCAGCAACACAGGGGCGTCTGGGGGCTACACCTTC. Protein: CASSNTGASGGYTF.

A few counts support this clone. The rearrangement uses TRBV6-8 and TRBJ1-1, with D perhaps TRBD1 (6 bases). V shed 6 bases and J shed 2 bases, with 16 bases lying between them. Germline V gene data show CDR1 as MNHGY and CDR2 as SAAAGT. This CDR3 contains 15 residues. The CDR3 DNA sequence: TGTGCCAGCAGCACGAGGACAGACTTTAACACTGAAGCTTTCTTT. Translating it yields CASSTRTDFNTEAFF.

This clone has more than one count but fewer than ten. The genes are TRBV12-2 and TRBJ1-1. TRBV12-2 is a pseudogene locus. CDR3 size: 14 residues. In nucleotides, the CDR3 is TGTGCCACTCGAGAGACCGCGTGGGGTACTGAAGCTTTCTTT. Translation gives CATRETAWGTEAFF.

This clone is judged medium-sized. CDR3 amino acids: CASSYSASADQPQHF. CDR3 DNA: TGTGCCAGCAGTTACTCGGCCTCCGCGGATCAGCCCCAGCATTTT. The rearrangement links TRBV6-8 to TRBJ1-5; no clear D. The CDR3 spans 15 residues. The germline V and J ends were trimmed by 0 bases and 5 bases, with 11 bases remaining between them. Looked up from germline, CDR1 is MNHGY and CDR2 is SAAAGT.

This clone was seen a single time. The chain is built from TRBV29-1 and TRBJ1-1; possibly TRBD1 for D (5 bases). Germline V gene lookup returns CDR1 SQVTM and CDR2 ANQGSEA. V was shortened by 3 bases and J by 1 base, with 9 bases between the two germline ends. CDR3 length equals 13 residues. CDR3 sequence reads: CSVERTQNTEAFF. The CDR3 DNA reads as TGCAGCGTTGAGAGGACACAGAACACTGAAGCTTTCTTT.

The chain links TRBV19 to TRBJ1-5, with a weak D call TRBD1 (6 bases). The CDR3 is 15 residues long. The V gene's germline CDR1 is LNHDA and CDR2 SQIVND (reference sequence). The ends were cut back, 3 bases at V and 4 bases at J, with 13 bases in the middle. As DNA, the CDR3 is TGTGCCAGTAGTATGTTCGGCAGGGGAAATCAGCCCCAGCATTTT. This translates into CASSMFGRGNQPQHF.

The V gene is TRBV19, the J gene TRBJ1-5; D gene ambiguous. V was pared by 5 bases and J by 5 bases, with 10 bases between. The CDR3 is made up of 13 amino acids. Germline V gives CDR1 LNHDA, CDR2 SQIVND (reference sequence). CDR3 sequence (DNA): TGTGCCAGTAGTTTTAGGCCGGATCAGCCCCAGCATTTT. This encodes CASSFRPDQPQHF.

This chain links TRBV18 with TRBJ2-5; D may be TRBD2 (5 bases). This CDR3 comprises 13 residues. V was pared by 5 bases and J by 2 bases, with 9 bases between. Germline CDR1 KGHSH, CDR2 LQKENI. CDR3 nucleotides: TGTGCCAGCTCAGCAGGACTTCAAGAGACCCAGTACTTC. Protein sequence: CASSAGLQETQYF.

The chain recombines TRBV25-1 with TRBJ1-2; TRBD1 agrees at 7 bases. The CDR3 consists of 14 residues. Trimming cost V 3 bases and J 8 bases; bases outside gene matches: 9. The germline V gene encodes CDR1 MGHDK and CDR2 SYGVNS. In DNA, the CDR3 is TGTGCCAGCAGTGAGGAACCCGACAGGGACGGCTACACCTTC. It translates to CASSEEPDRDGYTF.

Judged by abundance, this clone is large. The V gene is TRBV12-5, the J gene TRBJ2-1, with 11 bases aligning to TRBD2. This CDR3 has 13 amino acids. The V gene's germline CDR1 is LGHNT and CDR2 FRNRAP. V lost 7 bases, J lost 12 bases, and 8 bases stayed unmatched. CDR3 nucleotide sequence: TGTGCTAGTGCCTGGACTAGCGGGCCTTTGCAGTTCTTC. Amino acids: CASAWTSGPLQFF.

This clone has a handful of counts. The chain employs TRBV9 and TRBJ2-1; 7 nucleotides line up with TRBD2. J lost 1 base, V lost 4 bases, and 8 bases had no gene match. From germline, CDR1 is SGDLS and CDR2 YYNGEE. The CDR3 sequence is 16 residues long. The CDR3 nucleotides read TGTGCCAGCAGCCGTAGGGAGGGCCGGTCCTACAATGAGCAGTTCTTC. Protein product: CASSRREGRSYNEQFF.

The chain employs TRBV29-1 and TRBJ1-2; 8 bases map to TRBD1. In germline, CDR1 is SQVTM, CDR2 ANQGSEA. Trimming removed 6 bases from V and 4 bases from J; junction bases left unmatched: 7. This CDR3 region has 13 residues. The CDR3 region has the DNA TGCAGCGTAGGACAGGGACAGAGCTATGGCTACACCTTC. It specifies CSVGQGQSYGYTF.

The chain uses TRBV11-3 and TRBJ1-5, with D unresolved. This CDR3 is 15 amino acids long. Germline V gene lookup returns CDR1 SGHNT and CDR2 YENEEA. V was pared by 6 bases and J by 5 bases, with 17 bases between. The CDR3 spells CASSPSDGNHQPQHF. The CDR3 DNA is TGTGCCAGCAGTCCTTCTGACGGAAATCATCAGCCCCAGCATTTT. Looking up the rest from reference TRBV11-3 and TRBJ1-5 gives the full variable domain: EAGVVQSPRYKIIEKKQPVAFWCNPISGHNTLYWYLQNLGQGPELLIRYENEEAVDDSQLPKDRFSAERLKGVDSTLKIQPAELGDSAVYLCASSPSDGNHQPQHFGDGTRLSIL.

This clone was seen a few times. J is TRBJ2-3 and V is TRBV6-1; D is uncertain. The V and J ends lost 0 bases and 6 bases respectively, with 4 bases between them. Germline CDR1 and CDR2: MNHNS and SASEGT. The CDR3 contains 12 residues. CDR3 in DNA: TGTGCCAGCAGTGAAGCGCACGATACGCAGTATTTT. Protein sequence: CASSEAHDTQYF.

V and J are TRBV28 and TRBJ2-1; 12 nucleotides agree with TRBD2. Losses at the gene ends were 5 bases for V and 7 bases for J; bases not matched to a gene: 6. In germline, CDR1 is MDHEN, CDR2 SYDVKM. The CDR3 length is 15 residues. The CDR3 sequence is CASSPGLAGTNEQFF. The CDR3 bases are TGTGCCAGCAGTCCGGGACTAGCGGGCACTAATGAGCAGTTCTTC.

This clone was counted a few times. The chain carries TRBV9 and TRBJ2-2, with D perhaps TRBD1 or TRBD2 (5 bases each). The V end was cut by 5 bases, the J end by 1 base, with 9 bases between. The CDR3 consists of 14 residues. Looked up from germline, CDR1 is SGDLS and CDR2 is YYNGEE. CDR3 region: CASRGTGNTGELFF. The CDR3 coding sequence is TGTGCCAGCAGGGGGACGGGGAACACCGGGGAGCTGTTTTTT.

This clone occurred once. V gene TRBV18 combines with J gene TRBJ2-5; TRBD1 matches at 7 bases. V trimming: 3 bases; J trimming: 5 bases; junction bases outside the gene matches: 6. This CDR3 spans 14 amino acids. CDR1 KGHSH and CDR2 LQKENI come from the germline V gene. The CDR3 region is CASSPGTVRETQYF. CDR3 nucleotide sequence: TGTGCCAGCTCACCCGGGACAGTTAGGGAGACCCAGTACTTC.

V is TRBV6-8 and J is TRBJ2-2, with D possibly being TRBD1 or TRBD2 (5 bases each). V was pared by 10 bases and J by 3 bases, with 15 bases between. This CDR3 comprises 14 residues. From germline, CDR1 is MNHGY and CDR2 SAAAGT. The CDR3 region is CAISEGRYTGELFF. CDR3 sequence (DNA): TGTGCCATCAGCGAGGGACGGTACACCGGGGAGCTGTTTTTT.

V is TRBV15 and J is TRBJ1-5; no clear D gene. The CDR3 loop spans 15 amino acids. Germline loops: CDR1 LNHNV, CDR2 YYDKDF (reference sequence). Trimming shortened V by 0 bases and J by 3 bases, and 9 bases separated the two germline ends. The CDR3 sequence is CATSRDKGFNQPQHF. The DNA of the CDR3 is TGTGCCACCAGCAGAGATAAAGGGTTCAATCAGCCCCAGCATTTT.

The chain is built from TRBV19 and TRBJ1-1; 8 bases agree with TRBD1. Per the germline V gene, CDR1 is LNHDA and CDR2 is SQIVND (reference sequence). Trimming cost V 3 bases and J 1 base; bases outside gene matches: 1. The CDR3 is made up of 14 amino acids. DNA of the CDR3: TGTGCCAGTAGTATTACAGGGGGGAACACTGAAGCTTTCTTT. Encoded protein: CASSITGGNTEAFF.

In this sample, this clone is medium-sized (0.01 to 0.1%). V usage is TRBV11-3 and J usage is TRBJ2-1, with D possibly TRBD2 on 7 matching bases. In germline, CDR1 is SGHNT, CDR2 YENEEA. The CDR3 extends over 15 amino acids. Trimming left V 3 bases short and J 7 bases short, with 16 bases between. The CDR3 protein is CASSLKQGGSNEQFF. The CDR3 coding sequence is TGTGCCAGCAGCTTGAAACAGGGCGGGAGTAATGAGCAGTTCTTC.